The clone carrying this TCR beta chain was seen more than once but under ten times. Its antigen is undetermined. These data belong to a study of healthy donors' naive CD4 and CD8 T cells. Overall study findings and caveats: Bulk sequencing left alpha and beta chains unpaired. Positive CDR3 charge linked to CD4+ cells, negative to CD8+ cells. A reported CD4+/CD8+ bias affected most V and J genes in naive cells.

Starting from 450 to 550 ng of total RNA, TCR libraries were made with linear amplification. Using its own MiXCR run on the reads, TCRdb lists one record per CDR3 protein. The data show approximately 200,000 distinct CDR3 sequences, with 74% seen just once and about 2.1% held by the top ten. The germline CDR1 and CDR2 sequences are DFQATT and SNEGSKA (reference sequence). CDR3 length: 15 residues. V was cut by 0 bases and J by 6 bases, with 15 bases left in between. This chain uses TRBV20-1 with TRBJ2-1; D is perhaps TRBD2 (6 bases). The receptor was derived from a pool of human donors in good health; the sample pools cells from several healthy donors. The sequenced sample consisted of naive CD4+ and CD8+ T cells sorted from blood, pooled from several donors. The CDR3 loop is CSARDVRELINEQFF. The CDR3 bases are TGCAGTGCTAGAGATGTCCGGGAGCTCATCAATGAGCAGTTCTTC.